Following are 15 T cell receptor beta chains from one sample sequenced in a study of a mutant IDH1 vaccine in newly diagnosed glioma. As for time point: baseline, week 1 (first vaccination visit). Treatment denoted: pre-vaccination baseline after standard-of-care therapy. Measured with immunoSEQ multiplex PCR; TCRdb has only the in-frame clones, and not every one. The table has tens of thousands of clones, roughly 85% seen once. This material consisted of PBMCs, taken from a glioma patient treated with radiotherapy, temozolomide or both. The receptor set was obtained from a woman aged 45-65 years with glioma.

J is TRBJ1-2 and V is TRBV7-9, with D hard to call. Looked up from germline, CDR1 is SEHNR and CDR2 is FQNEAQ (reference sequence). V was clipped by 1 base and J by 5 bases, with 8 bases between them. The CDR3 is made up of 13 amino acids. The CDR3 sequence: CASSLVWGYGYTF. The CDR3 nucleotides read TGTGCCAGCAGCTTAGTATGGGGTTATGGCTACACCTTC. The complete variable domain, with remaining parts taken from reference TRBV7-9 and TRBJ1-2, reads DTGVSQNPRHKITKRGQNVTFRCDPISEHNRLYWYRQTLGQGPEFLTYFQNEAQLEKSRLLSDRFSAERPKGSFSTLEIQRTEQGDSAMYLCASSLVWGYGYTFGSGTRLTVV.

This chain connects TRBV5-4 to TRBJ1-1, with D unclear. Germline V lookup: CDR1 SGHNT, CDR2 YYREEE (reference sequence). The CDR3 spans 13 residues. Between the trimmed V and J ends, which lost 0 bases and 5 bases, there was a span of 8 bases. DNA of the CDR3: TGTGCCAGCAGCTTGGGAGGGAAGACTGAAGCTTTCTTT. Amino acids: CASSLGGKTEAFF.

The table lists this clone with a count of one. The chain combines TRBV18 with TRBJ1-1; D remains unclear. Trimming took off 3 bases at V and 3 bases at J, with 8 bases between the two ends. Germline V lookup: CDR1 KGHSH, CDR2 LQKENI. The CDR3 has 13 residues. The CDR3 region is CASSPRRDTEAFF. The CDR3 DNA reads as TGTGCCAGCTCACCGAGACGGGACACTGAAGCTTTCTTT.

The genes are TRBV30 and TRBJ2-1; a weak D match, TRBD2 (6 bases). The CDR3 spans 12 residues. Trimming took 3 bases from V and 5 from J, leaving 8 bases between them. From germline, CDR1 is GTSNPN and CDR2 SVGIG (reference sequence). This CDR3 reads CAWRRGNNEQFF. CDR3 nucleotides: TGTGCCTGGAGGCGGGGAAACAATGAGCAGTTCTTC.

J is TRBJ1-2 and V is TRBV19, with 7 nucleotides matching TRBD1. The CDR3 extends over 15 amino acids. The V gene's germline CDR1 is LNHDA and CDR2 SQIVND (reference sequence). Trimming took 5 bases from V and 0 from J; bases not matched to a gene: 6. The CDR3 is CASSGWDSANYGYTF. Here the CDR3 DNA reads TGTGCCAGTAGTGGTTGGGACAGTGCTAACTATGGCTACACCTTC.

This clone showed up just once. The V and J genes are TRBV4-1 and TRBJ2-4, with 10 positions matching TRBD1. Losses at the gene ends were 1 base for V and 1 base for J; bases not matched to a gene: 4. The CDR3 length is 17 residues. Germline CDR1 and CDR2: MGHRA and YSYEKL. The CDR3 here is CASSQGSGQGAKNIQYF. The CDR3, as DNA: TGCGCCAGCAGCCAAGGATCGGGACAGGGGGCCAAAAACATTCAGTACTTC.

This chain connects TRBV5-1 to TRBJ1-4; 10 bases align to TRBD1. Germline lookup yields CDR1 SGHRS and CDR2 YFSETQ. This CDR3 is 14 amino acids long. V trimming: 4 bases; J trimming: 3 bases; junction bases outside the gene matches: 0. The CDR3 reads CASSGTGANEKLFF. The CDR3 nucleotides read TGCGCCAGCAGCGGGACAGGGGCTAATGAAAAACTGTTTTTT.

The rearrangement links TRBV6-1 to TRBJ2-7; TRBD1 agrees at 8 bases. V dropped 3 bases and J dropped 0; count of bases not matched to a gene: 7. The CDR3 covers 16 residues. Germline V gene lookup returns CDR1 MNHNS and CDR2 SASEGT. For the CDR3, the DNA is TGTGCCAGCAGTGAGGCAGGGGGCAGGAGCTCCTACGAGCAGTACTTC. This sequence encodes CASSEAGGRSSYEQYF.

This clone was detected only a few times. The chain uses TRBV4-1 and TRBJ1-1; D remains ambiguous. Looked up from germline, CDR1 is MGHRA and CDR2 is YSYEKL. Trimming took 0 bases from V and 1 from J, leaving 6 bases between them. This CDR3 is built from 14 residues. This chain's CDR3 is CASSQEVGNTEAFF. CDR3 bases: TGCGCCAGCAGCCAAGAGGTGGGGAACACTGAAGCTTTCTTT.

This clone appeared a few times. This sequence joins TRBV30 and TRBJ1-6; D unclear. CDR1 and CDR2 from the germline V gene are GTSNPN and SVGIG (reference sequence). V was pared by 5 bases and J by 9 bases, with 8 bases between. The CDR3 sequence is 11 residues long. The CDR3 DNA sequence: TGTGCCTGGGGAGCCCCTTCACCCCTCCACTTT. Protein: CAWGAPSPLHF.

Only a few counts were recorded for this clone. The chain recombines TRBV5-1 with TRBJ2-1; 12 bases are a match to TRBD2. The CDR3 runs 13 residues. In germline, CDR1 is SGHRS, CDR2 YFSETQ. V trimming: 3 bases; J trimming: 9 bases; junction bases outside the gene matches: 1. The CDR3 region is CASSSGLAGEQFF. In nucleotides, the CDR3 is TGCGCCAGCAGCTCGGGACTAGCGGGTGAGCAGTTCTTC.

The chain links TRBV18 to TRBJ1-5, with D uncertain. This CDR3 is 13 amino acids long. Germline V gene data show CDR1 as KGHSH and CDR2 as LQKENI. Trimming removed 4 bases at V and 1 base at J, with 5 bases between. The CDR3 sequence is CASSLASNQPQHF. The CDR3 bases are TGTGCCAGCTCACTAGCGAGCAATCAGCCCCAGCATTTT.

V and J are TRBV5-4 and TRBJ1-6; 8 nucleotides agree with TRBD1. The CDR3 runs 17 residues. Germline CDR1 SGHNT, CDR2 YYREEE (reference sequence). With 4 bases clipped from V and 6 bases from J, the junction kept 12 bases outside the gene matches. CDR3 amino acids: CASSRTGGSLSNSPLHF. CDR3 DNA sequence: TGTGCCAGCAGCCGTACAGGGGGGAGCTTAAGTAATTCACCCCTCCACTTT. The variable domain in full, with the rest retrieved from reference TRBV5-4 and TRBJ1-6, is ETGVTQSPTHLIKTRGQQVTLRCSSQSGHNTVSWYQQALGQGPQFIFQYYREEENGRGNFPPRFSGLQFPNYSSELNVNALELDDSALYLCASSRTGGSLSNSPLHFGNGTRLTVT.

V usage is TRBV6-4 and J usage is TRBJ2-7, with 7 bases identical to TRBD1. The trim removed 4 bases at V and 3 bases at J, leaving 6 bases unmatched. Per the germline V gene, CDR1 is MRHNA and CDR2 is SNTAGT. CDR3 length: 14 amino acids. CDR3 protein: CASSARAGGYEQYF. CDR3 bases: TGTGCCAGCAGTGCCCGAGCAGGGGGCTACGAGCAGTACTTC.

This clone was found a few times. The chain employs TRBV28 and TRBJ2-5; 9 nucleotides align to TRBD2. The CDR3 contains 14 residues. V shed 3 bases and J 5 bases; nucleotides not matched to a gene: 4. Per the germline V gene, CDR1 is MDHEN and CDR2 is SYDVKM. CDR3: CASSFSGGKETQYF. CDR3 DNA sequence: TGTGCCAGCAGTTTCAGCGGGGGGAAGGAGACCCAGTACTTC.